The present T cell receptor beta chain was sequenced within a study of shared T cell receptors in the human thymus. The CDR3 is 17 amino acids. Germline CDR1 SGHDT, CDR2 YYEEEE. Deletions cut 3 bases from V and 0 bases from J, with 17 bases between. This clone was observed a few times. Profiling relied on immunoSEQ multiplex PCR, and the TCRdb table lists in-frame clones only, not all of them. Of over 450,000 clones listed, around three quarters are singletons. Separately, the same data were catalogued under a study of human thymus T cells. From that paper: Reports from related research described highly overlapping thymic repertoires among unrelated individuals.

The chain carries TRBV5-6 and TRBJ2-3, with D perhaps TRBD1 (7 bases). This TCR was sampled from a boy in the first two years of life with a congenital heart defect. Sequenced material: thymocytes. Here the CDR3 reads CASSWASGGLSTDTQYF. CDR3 DNA: TGTGCCAGCAGCTGGGCCTCAGGGGGGTTGAGCACAGATACGCAGTATTTT.